These 32 T cell receptor beta chains share one sample of origin, sequenced in a study of cytomegalovirus exposure and HLA in healthy donors. Use of 60 Vbeta and 13 Jbeta primers characterized the PCR. Data came from immunoSEQ multiplex PCR; TCRdb stores just in-frame clones and leaves some out. The table has 160,000 or so clones, roughly four fifths seen once; the top ten hold 0.9% to 1.1%. Material for sequencing was PBMCs. The receptors stem from a woman between 40 and 50 years old in good health and CMV-seronegative.

This clone came up a few times. The chain combines TRBV7-6 with TRBJ2-2, with TRBD2 matching over 7 bases. Losses at the gene ends were 3 bases for V and 5 bases for J; bases not matched to a gene: 6. The CDR3 extends over 15 amino acids. Germline V gene sequence: CDR1 SGHVS, CDR2 FNYEAQ. The CDR3 protein is CASSLGGSWTGELFF. In DNA form, the CDR3 reads TGTGCCAGCAGCTTGGGCGGGAGTTGGACCGGGGAGCTGTTTTTT. The entire variable domain, with the rest obtained from reference TRBV7-6 and TRBJ2-2, is as follows: GAGVSQSPRYKVTKRGQDVALRCDPISGHVSLYWYRQALGQGPEFLTYFNYEAQQDKSGLPNDRFSAERPEGSISTLTIQRTEQRDSAMYRCASSLGGSWTGELFFGEGSRLTVL.

The genes are TRBV28 and TRBJ1-4; the D is unclear. Germline assignment: CDR1 MDHEN and CDR2 SYDVKM. The CDR3 sequence is 14 residues long. V was shortened by 2 bases and J by 3 bases, with 7 bases between the two germline ends. CDR3 sequence (DNA): TGTGCCAGCAGTTTAGTCCAGTCTAATGAAAAACTGTTTTTT. Its protein product is CASSLVQSNEKLFF.

This chain uses TRBV11-2 with TRBJ2-5; D unresolved. Germline V gives CDR1 SGHAT, CDR2 FQNNGV. There are 12 residues in the CDR3. Trimming took off 5 bases at V and 0 bases at J, with 4 bases between the two ends. The CDR3, as DNA: TGTGCCAGCAGCCGGTACCAAGAGACCCAGTACTTC. Its protein is CASSRYQETQYF.

The chain carries TRBV5-4 and TRBJ1-2; D is ambiguous. The CDR3 extends over 14 amino acids. Trimming left V 2 bases short and J 2 bases short, with 10 bases between. Germline lookup yields CDR1 SGHNT and CDR2 YYREEE (reference sequence). The CDR3, as DNA: TGTGCCAGCAGCTTTGCCTCAGAAAACTATGGCTACACCTTC. It encodes CASSFASENYGYTF.

To note about this clone: Other DNA sequences of this sample code for an identical CDR3. J is TRBJ1-3 and V is TRBV30; D unclear. Trimming took off 5 bases at V and 0 bases at J, with 5 bases between the two ends. The CDR3 contains 12 residues. Germline lookup yields CDR1 GTSNPN and CDR2 SVGIG (reference sequence). The CDR3 DNA follows: TGTGCCTGGTCTTACTCTGGAAACACCATATATTTT. Its translation is CAWSYSGNTIYF.

This clone has just a few counts. The CDR3 loop reads CASSVDAGFSYGYTF. The CDR3, as DNA: TGTGCCAGCAGCGTAGATGCAGGGTTTTCCTATGGCTACACCTTC. V and J are TRBV9 and TRBJ1-2; D is possibly TRBD1 (5 bases). Germline assignment: CDR1 SGDLS and CDR2 YYNGEE. V lost 0 bases to trimming and J lost 4 bases, with 13 bases between them. The CDR3 covers 15 residues.

This clone was recorded only once. The V and J genes are TRBV2 and TRBJ2-7; 15 nucleotides align to TRBD2. The CDR3 consists of 16 residues. The V gene end was trimmed by 7 bases and the J gene end by 6 bases; junction bases not matched to a gene: 10. The germline gives CDR1 SNHLY, CDR2 FYNNEI. The CDR3 region has the DNA TGTGCCAGCACCTCCGCGGGACTAGCGGGAGGAAGCGAGCAGTACTTC. This sequence encodes CASTSAGLAGGSEQYF. The full variable domain, with the rest looked up from reference TRBV2 and TRBJ2-7, is EPEVTQTPSHQVTQMGQEVILRCVPISNHLYFYWYRQILGQKVEFLVSFYNNEISEKSEIFDDQFSVERPDGSNFTLKIRSTKLEDSAMYFCASTSAGLAGGSEQYFGPGTRLTVT.

This chain joins TRBV18 and TRBJ1-1; D is perhaps TRBD1 (6 bases). The CDR3 has 14 amino acids. The V gene's germline CDR1 is KGHSH and CDR2 LQKENI. V lost 1 base and J lost 7, with 13 bases in between. The CDR3 DNA reads as TGTGCCAGCTCACCACTTAGAGGGGGTGGTGAAGCTTTCTTT. Amino acids: CASSPLRGGGEAFF.

The rearrangement links TRBV7-9 to TRBJ1-5, with D possibly TRBD1 on 5 matching bases. The V gene's germline CDR1 is SEHNR and CDR2 FQNEAQ (reference sequence). V lost 4 bases and J lost 5, with 12 bases in between. The CDR3 has 14 residues. DNA of the CDR3: TGTGCCAGCAGCTCCGGACGGGGGGATCAGCCCCAGCATTTT. It yields the protein CASSSGRGDQPQHF.

This clone was counted between two and nine times. The chain uses TRBV7-9 and TRBJ2-7, with 13 positions matching TRBD2. Per the germline V gene, CDR1 is SEHNR and CDR2 is FQNEAQ (reference sequence). This CDR3 region has 16 residues. The V and J ends lost 5 bases and 1 base, in that order; junction bases with no gene match: 5. CDR3 region: CASSPGTSGKSYEQYF. The CDR3 coding sequence is TGTGCCAGCAGCCCCGGGACTAGCGGGAAGTCCTACGAGCAGTACTTC.

This clone was found a few times. CDR3 bases: TGTGCCAGCAGCTTGCGGGGGAACACTGAAGCTTTCTTT. Translation: CASSLRGNTEAFF. The gene calls are TRBV11-1 and TRBJ1-1; no clear D gene. The CDR3 extends over 13 amino acids. Germline V lookup: CDR1 SGHAT, CDR2 FQDESV (reference sequence). The ends were cut back, 3 bases at V and 1 base at J, with 6 bases in the middle. The complete variable domain, with remaining parts taken from reference TRBV11-1 and TRBJ1-1, reads EAEVAQSPRYKITEKSQAVAFWCDPISGHATLYWYRQILGQGPELLVQFQDESVVDDSQLPKDRFSAERLKGVDSTLKIQPAELGDSAMYLCASSLRGNTEAFFGQGTRLTVV.

The CDR3 nucleotides are TGTGCCAGCAGTGCTCAGGGGGCGCGTCAGGAAAAACTGTTTTTT. This encodes CASSAQGARQEKLFF. The chain combines TRBV6-1 with TRBJ1-4; TRBD1 matches 8 bases. The length of the CDR3 is 15 residues. Per the germline V gene, CDR1 is MNHNS and CDR2 is SASEGT. With 4 bases clipped from V and 8 bases from J, the junction kept 9 bases outside the gene matches.

This clone has a handful of counts. The chain joins TRBV10-3 to TRBJ1-1, with TRBD1 identical over 7 bases. Unmatched junction bases numbered 5, after V lost 0 bases and J lost 1 base. CDR3 length: 16 residues. Germline CDR1 is ENHRY and CDR2 is SYGVKD. The CDR3 sequence is CAISESGTVGNTEAFF. The CDR3, as DNA: TGTGCCATCAGTGAGTCCGGGACAGTGGGGAACACTGAAGCTTTCTTT.

This clone showed up just once. The J gene is TRBJ2-7, the V gene TRBV6-1; 10 nucleotides line up with TRBD2. Germline V lookup: CDR1 MNHNS, CDR2 SASEGT. The CDR3 loop spans 14 amino acids. Trimming took 2 bases from V and 5 from J; bases not matched to a gene: 3. CDR3 residues: CASSEIGLADEQYF. The CDR3 nucleotides are TGTGCCAGCAGTGAAATAGGACTAGCGGACGAGCAGTACTTC.

This clone was observed a single time. At one of its ends the junction is not consistent with the germline gene, which may arise from a read error. V and J are TRBV18 and TRBJ1-1; 7 nucleotides agree with TRBD1. The CDR3 has 13 residues. The germline V gene encodes CDR1 KGHSH and CDR2 LQKENI. CDR3 sequence (DNA): TGTGCCAGCTCACCGGGCGAGGGGACAGAGGTAATCTTT. This gives the protein CASSPGEGTEVIF.

In DNA form, the CDR3 reads TGTGCCAGCAGCCCTCACTTCTATGGCTACACCTTC. It encodes CASSPHFYGYTF. V gene TRBV5-5 combines with J gene TRBJ1-2; D gene ambiguous. Germline values: CDR1 SGHKS, CDR2 YYEKEE (reference sequence). The CDR3 totals 12 residues. V gave up 4 bases and J gave up 4 bases, with 8 bases separating them.

This clone was counted a few times. V is TRBV6-1 and J is TRBJ2-1; TRBD2 matches 7 bases. This CDR3 comprises 14 residues. The ends lost 7 bases at V and 8 bases at J; junction bases unmatched: 11. CDR1 is MNHNS and CDR2 is SASEGT in the germline V gene. CDR3: CASKTLLSGDEQFF. The CDR3 nucleotides are TGTGCCAGCAAGACCCTCTTGAGCGGGGATGAGCAGTTCTTC.

V usage is TRBV19 and J usage is TRBJ2-2; possibly TRBD2 for D (5 bases). Trimming removed 3 bases from V and 0 bases from J, with 8 bases in between. CDR3 length equals 15 residues. The germline gives CDR1 LNHDA, CDR2 SQIVND (reference sequence). The CDR3, as DNA: TGTGCCAGTAGTATGGCTAGCCCGAACACCGGGGAGCTGTTTTTT. This translates into CASSMASPNTGELFF.

The chain links TRBV5-1 to TRBJ1-2; D might be TRBD1 (5 bases). CDR3 length: 14 amino acids. V lost 2 bases, J lost 1 base, and 9 bases lay in between. Per germline, CDR1 SGHRS and CDR2 YFSETQ. In DNA, the CDR3 is TGCGCCAGCAGCTTCAGGGATATTAACTATGGCTACACCTTC. Translating it yields CASSFRDINYGYTF.

The chain carries TRBV30 and TRBJ1-5; maybe TRBD1 (5 bases). Trimming removed 2 bases at V and 6 bases at J, with 11 bases between. The CDR3 runs to 13 residues. The germline V gene encodes CDR1 GTSNPN and CDR2 SVGIG (reference sequence). CDR3 sequence (DNA): TGTGCCTGGAGTCGAGAAGGGGTTCAGCCCCAGCATTTT. Translation: CAWSREGVQPQHF.

This clone was counted a few times. The rearrangement uses TRBV9 and TRBJ2-7; D is possibly TRBD2 (5 bases). Per the germline V gene, CDR1 is SGDLS and CDR2 is YYNGEE. This CDR3 has 14 amino acids. Trimming removed 0 bases from V and 3 bases from J, with 10 bases in between. The CDR3 here is CASSVADRGYEQYF. CDR3 bases: TGTGCCAGCAGCGTAGCCGATCGGGGCTACGAGCAGTACTTC.

The V and J genes are TRBV11-3 and TRBJ2-1; no definite D call. V was pared by 0 bases and J by 3 bases, with 6 bases between. The CDR3 contains 14 residues. Looked up from germline, CDR1 is SGHNT and CDR2 is YENEEA. The CDR3 here is CASSLEAHYNEQFF. The CDR3 bases are TGTGCCAGCAGCTTAGAGGCCCACTACAATGAGCAGTTCTTC. The full variable domain, rest sourced from reference TRBV11-3 and TRBJ2-1, is EAGVVQSPRYKIIEKKQPVAFWCNPISGHNTLYWYLQNLGQGPELLIRYENEEAVDDSQLPKDRFSAERLKGVDSTLKIQPAELGDSAVYLCASSLEAHYNEQFFGPGTRLTVL.

With regard to this clone: This same CDR3 is encoded by further DNA sequences in the sample. The gene calls are TRBV7-9 and TRBJ1-1; D is unclear. There are 12 residues in the CDR3. With 3 bases removed from V and 3 bases from J, the gap between germline ends came to 5 bases. The germline CDR1 and CDR2 sequences are SEHNR and FQNEAQ (reference sequence). CDR3: CASSFSDTEAFF. In DNA, the CDR3 is TGTGCCAGCAGCTTCTCGGACACTGAAGCTTTCTTT. Drawing the rest from reference TRBV7-9 and TRBJ1-1, the complete variable domain is DTGVSQNPRHKITKRGQNVTFRCDPISEHNRLYWYRQTLGQGPEFLTYFQNEAQLEKSRLLSDRFSAERPKGSFSTLEIQRTEQGDSAMYLCASSFSDTEAFFGQGTRLTVV.

The gene calls are TRBV5-1 and TRBJ1-1; D might be TRBD1 (6 bases). In germline, CDR1 is SGHRS, CDR2 YFSETQ. CDR3 size: 14 residues. The ends were cut back, 0 bases at V and 3 bases at J, with 9 bases in the middle. CDR3 sequence (DNA): TGCGCCAGCAGCTTGGGACGACAGGACACTGAAGCTTTCTTT. Its translation is CASSLGRQDTEAFF.

The chain recombines TRBV5-5 with TRBJ1-5; D perhaps matches TRBD1 (5 bases). The germline gives CDR1 SGHKS, CDR2 YYEKEE (reference sequence). V was pared by 0 bases and J by 2 bases, with 15 bases between. The CDR3 runs to 17 residues. CDR3 amino acids: CASSLVSGRLGNQPQHF. The DNA for the CDR3 is TGTGCCAGCAGCTTGGTATCAGGGAGGTTGGGCAATCAGCCCCAGCATTTT.

The V call is TRBV28, the J call TRBJ1-1; D may be TRBD1 (5 bases). Trimming removed 3 bases from V and 8 bases from J, with 13 bases in between. CDR3 length equals 13 residues. Germline V lookup: CDR1 MDHEN, CDR2 SYDVKM. The CDR3 DNA follows: TGTGCCAGCAGTTTGTCGGGGGGAGGGGAAGCTTTCTTT. Its translation: CASSLSGGGEAFF.

This clone was detected only once. The rearrangement links TRBV11-3 to TRBJ2-5; 7 bases are a match to TRBD1. V shed 3 bases, J shed 5 bases, and the junction held 12 bases outside the gene matches. The CDR3 is 16 residues long. The V gene's germline CDR1 is SGHNT and CDR2 YENEEA. The CDR3 sequence: CASSFRQGERIETQYF. The CDR3 coding sequence is TGTGCCAGCAGCTTCCGACAGGGAGAAAGGATCGAGACCCAGTACTTC.

This clone has only a few counts. The chain combines TRBV11-3 with TRBJ2-5, with D hard to call. The CDR3 contains 12 residues. V was trimmed by 5 bases and J by 2 bases, leaving 6 bases between them. Germline V CDR1 and CDR2: SGHNT, YENEEA. DNA for the CDR3: TGTGCCAGCAGCCGCGTTCAAGAGACCCAGTACTTC. Translated: CASSRVQETQYF.

The gene calls are TRBV6-5 and TRBJ2-7, with D perhaps TRBD2 (6 bases). This CDR3 contains 12 residues. Trimming stripped 5 bases from V and 2 bases from J, with 7 bases between. Per the germline V gene, CDR1 is MNHEY and CDR2 is SVGAGI. CDR3 region: CASSSGPYEQYF. The CDR3 DNA follows: TGTGCCAGCAGTAGCGGGCCCTACGAGCAGTACTTC.

This chain joins TRBV25-1 and TRBJ2-2; D unresolved. V was shortened by 1 base and J by 4 bases, with 10 bases between the two germline ends. The germline CDR1 and CDR2 sequences are MGHDK and SYGVNS. CDR3 length: 15 amino acids. The CDR3 nucleotides read TGTGCCAGCAGTGAATTTAAAATCGGCACCGGGGAGCTGTTTTTT. Its translation is CASSEFKIGTGELFF.

J is TRBJ1-2 and V is TRBV7-9; 9 nucleotides match TRBD1. This CDR3 comprises 15 residues. J lost 8 bases, V lost 3 bases, and 10 bases had no gene match. The germline V gene has CDR1 SEHNR and CDR2 FQNEAQ (reference sequence). The CDR3 sequence: CASSFTGGSSWGYTF. The DNA of the CDR3 is TGTGCCAGCAGCTTTACAGGGGGCTCCAGTTGGGGCTACACCTTC. Full variable domain (missing parts from reference TRBV7-9 and TRBJ1-2): DTGVSQNPRHKITKRGQNVTFRCDPISEHNRLYWYRQTLGQGPEFLTYFQNEAQLEKSRLLSDRFSAERPKGSFSTLEIQRTEQGDSAMYLCASSFTGGSSWGYTFGSGTRLTVV.

CDR3 sequence reads: CASSQSSLYEQYF. The CDR3 nucleotides are TGCGCCAGCAGTCAATCTTCCCTCTACGAGCAGTACTTC. The gene calls are TRBV23-1 and TRBJ2-7; D gene uncertain. Being an ORF, TRBV23-1 has a function that is uncertain. V lost 0 bases, J lost 3 bases, and 6 bases lay in between. This CDR3 is built from 13 residues.